The 24 T cell receptor beta chains below all came from one sample that was sequenced in a study of T-cell reconstitution after alpha-beta-depleted transplantation in children. Unique molecular identifiers were incorporated into the prepared TCRbeta library. TCRdb used MiXCR to reprocess the PCR reads, holding one entry per CDR3 protein. The sample shows about 500,000 distinct CDR3 sequences, roughly 33% of them seen only once. The material sequenced was PBMCs from the stem cell graft donor, taken from the stem cell graft. These receptor sequences come from a human donor who donated a stem cell graft to a child with aplastic anemia.

The chain joins TRBV28 to TRBJ2-2, with TRBD2 matching 7 bases. The V gene's germline CDR1 is MDHEN and CDR2 SYDVKM. Unmatched junction bases numbered 5, after V lost 4 bases and J lost 6 bases. There are 14 residues in the CDR3. CDR3 in amino acids: CASSWGGLAGELFF. In DNA form, the CDR3 reads TGTGCCAGCAGTTGGGGTGGACTAGCCGGGGAGCTGTTTTTT.

The rearrangement links TRBV5-1 to TRBJ2-2, with TRBD2 matching 9 bases. CDR3 length equals 18 residues. CDR1 SGHRS and CDR2 YFSETQ come from the germline V gene. The J segment lost 6 bases and the V segment lost 0 bases, leaving 12 bases of the junction unmatched. CDR3 in DNA: TGCGCCAGCAGCTTGGCCGGGGGTGCAGCGGGAGGTTCCGGGGAGCTGTTTTTT. Protein product: CASSLAGGAAGGSGELFF.

The rearrangement links TRBV15 to TRBJ1-2, with 9 bases matching TRBD1. Germline CDR1 LNHNV, CDR2 YYDKDF (reference sequence). J lost 6 bases, V lost 3 bases, and 5 bases had no gene match. The CDR3 has 14 amino acids. Here the CDR3 reads CATSRVRQGDGYTF. The DNA for the CDR3 is TGTGCCACCAGCAGGGTCCGACAGGGGGATGGCTACACCTTC.

This clonotype has a single count. V and J are TRBV3-1 and TRBJ2-7; D possibly corresponds to TRBD1 (5 bases). CDR1 and CDR2 (germline): LGHDT, YNNKEL (reference sequence). The ends were cut back, 0 bases at V and 11 bases at J, with 11 bases in the middle. The CDR3 spans 12 residues. DNA of the CDR3: TGTGCCAGCAGCCAAGATCCGGGCAGGGAGTACTTC. This encodes CASSQDPGREYF.

This clonotype occurred once. The chain joins TRBV4-3 to TRBJ2-2; D is possibly TRBD1 (5 bases). The V and J ends lost 4 bases and 6 bases respectively, with 12 bases between them. Germline-derived CDR1 and CDR2 are LGHNA and YSLEER. The CDR3 runs 14 residues. CDR3 protein: CASSRSGSAGELFF. The CDR3, as DNA: TGCGCCAGCAGCCGGTCAGGGTCAGCCGGGGAGCTGTTTTTT.

The chain recombines TRBV6-1 with TRBJ2-7, with D possibly called TRBD1 or TRBD2 (5 bases each). Germline V gene lookup returns CDR1 MNHNS and CDR2 SASEGT. Trimming shortened V by 8 bases and J by 2 bases, and 25 bases separated the two germline ends. CDR3 length: 17 residues. DNA for the CDR3: TGTGCCAGCGCCCCCGGGGTTGTCAGGGTAATTCCCTACGAGCAGTACTTC. This gives the protein CASAPGVVRVIPYEQYF.

This clonotype was seen a few times. The rearrangement uses TRBV18 and TRBJ1-1; D gene uncertain. This CDR3 is built from 12 residues. Trimming removed 3 bases from V and 7 bases from J, with 9 bases in between. The germline CDR1 and CDR2 sequences are KGHSH and LQKENI. The CDR3 reads CASSPSGFEAFF. CDR3 nucleotide sequence: TGTGCCAGCTCACCCTCGGGGTTTGAAGCTTTCTTT.

The rearrangement links TRBV7-9 to TRBJ1-6, with 7 bases matching TRBD1. The germline V gene encodes CDR1 SEHNR and CDR2 FQNEAQ (reference sequence). CDR3 length equals 15 residues. Germline trimming cut 5 bases from V and 10 bases from J; bases unmatched to any gene: 11. CDR3 loop: CASSPRTGEGSPLHF. The CDR3 nucleotides are TGTGCCAGCAGCCCCCGGACAGGCGAGGGATCACCCCTCCACTTT.

Only a few counts were recorded for this clonotype. This chain joins TRBV20-1 and TRBJ2-7, with TRBD1 matching 8 bases. The CDR3 extends over 15 amino acids. V was clipped by 0 bases and J by 4 bases; unmatched bases: 8. From germline, CDR1 is DFQATT and CDR2 SNEGSKA (reference sequence). The CDR3 coding sequence is TGCAGTGCTAGAGAGAGGGACAGGCCTTTTTACGAGCAGTACTTC. Encoded protein: CSARERDRPFYEQYF.

The V gene is TRBV10-3, the J gene TRBJ2-4, with D perhaps matching TRBD2 (6 bases). Germline V gives CDR1 ENHRY, CDR2 SYGVKD. Between the trimmed V and J ends, which lost 8 bases and 6 bases, there was a span of 14 bases. The CDR3 covers 13 residues. DNA for the CDR3: TGTGCCATCCCGGGGGAATTCGGAAACATTCAGTACTTC. Translated: CAIPGEFGNIQYF.

This clonotype was seen a few times. CDR3 in amino acids: CAWSVQANQPQHF. DNA for the CDR3: TGTGCCTGGAGTGTACAGGCCAATCAGCCCCAGCATTTT. This sequence joins TRBV30 and TRBJ1-5; D perhaps matches TRBD1 (5 bases). The CDR3 consists of 13 residues. CDR1 and CDR2 from the germline V gene are GTSNPN and SVGIG (reference sequence). V lost 0 bases to trimming and J lost 3 bases, with 6 bases between them.

The chain employs TRBV6-5 and TRBJ2-3, with 10 bases that match TRBD2. The germline CDR1 and CDR2 sequences are MNHEY and SVGAGI. The CDR3 loop spans 13 amino acids. Losses at the gene ends were 6 bases for V and 4 bases for J; bases not matched to a gene: 1. The CDR3: CASRAGGADTQYF. The CDR3 DNA sequence: TGTGCCAGCAGAGCGGGGGGGGCAGATACGCAGTATTTT.

In this sample, this clonotype turned up many times. The chain is built from TRBV29-1 and TRBJ2-2; TRBD1 matches at 7 bases. Per the germline V gene, CDR1 is SQVTM and CDR2 is ANQGSEA. The CDR3 loop spans 14 amino acids. Trimming cost V 2 bases and J 4 bases; bases outside gene matches: 4. The CDR3 DNA reads TGCAGCGTTGAATCCGGGACAGTCACCGGGGAGCTGTTTTTT. This translates into CSVESGTVTGELFF.

The V and J genes are TRBV19 and TRBJ1-1; no reliable D call. The V and J ends lost 7 bases and 1 base respectively, with 16 bases between them. Per germline, CDR1 LNHDA and CDR2 SQIVND (reference sequence). The CDR3 extends over 15 amino acids. CDR3 loop: CASTLDPGGNTEAFF. The CDR3 DNA reads TGTGCCAGTACCCTCGATCCGGGCGGGAACACTGAAGCTTTCTTT.

This clonotype was seen more than once but under ten times. The chain couples TRBV12-3 or TRBV12-4 to TRBJ2-1; unclear D gene. The CDR3 runs 14 residues. V was clipped by 7 bases and J by 0 bases, with 10 bases between them. The DNA of the CDR3 is TGTGCCAGCAAGGGCTTAAGCTCCTACAATGAGCAGTTCTTC. Translated, it gives CASKGLSSYNEQFF.

The table lists this clonotype with a few counts. V is TRBV12-3 or TRBV12-4 and J is TRBJ1-4; TRBD1 might be the D (5 bases). This CDR3 has 13 amino acids. V was clipped by 6 bases and J by 8 bases, with 13 bases between them. CDR3 loop: CASSPEGREKLFF. DNA of the CDR3: TGTGCCAGCAGCCCCGAGGGACGAGAAAAACTGTTTTTT.

This clonotype was detected only a few times. V gene TRBV5-6 combines with J gene TRBJ2-1; D gene unclear. V lost 2 bases, J lost 6 bases, and 9 bases lay in between. This CDR3 is built from 13 residues. Germline lookup yields CDR1 SGHDT and CDR2 YYEEEE. The CDR3 region is CASSLWLRNEQFF. CDR3 DNA sequence: TGTGCCAGCAGCTTATGGCTGCGCAATGAGCAGTTCTTC.

The chain employs TRBV20-1 and TRBJ1-6, with D unresolved. CDR3 length equals 13 residues. V was cut by 2 bases and J by 5 bases, with 7 bases left in between. CDR1 and CDR2 from the germline V gene are DFQATT and SNEGSKA (reference sequence). The DNA for the CDR3 is TGCAGTGCTAGAAAAAGCGATAATTCACCCCTCCACTTT. Amino acid sequence: CSARKSDNSPLHF.

With regard to this clonotype: One junction end does not reproduce the germline sequence, and a read error may be involved. The chain combines TRBV7-2 with TRBJ2-3, with 9 nucleotides matching TRBD2. The length of the CDR3 is 17 residues. CDR1 is SGHTA and CDR2 is FQGNSA in the germline V gene. The CDR3 reads CASSRGLARAYTDTQYF. CDR3 DNA: TGTGCCAGCAGCAGAGGACTAGCGCGGGCCTACACAGATACGCAGTATTTC.

This clonotype was detected ten times or more. The rearrangement joins TRBV7-6 to TRBJ2-3, with TRBD2 matching over 11 bases. V shed 1 base, J shed 5 bases, and the junction held 11 bases outside the gene matches. Germline V gene sequence: CDR1 SGHVS, CDR2 FNYEAQ. The CDR3 totals 18 residues. For the CDR3, the DNA is TGTGCCAGCAGCTTAGACCCATTAGCGGGAGGGCGGAAAGATACGCAGTATTTT. Amino acids: CASSLDPLAGGRKDTQYF.

CDR3 region: CASSYGGHSGGELFF. In DNA form, the CDR3 reads TGTGCCAGCAGTTACGGGGGTCACAGTGGGGGGGAGCTGTTTTTT. The chain recombines TRBV6-5 with TRBJ2-2, with D possibly called TRBD1 or TRBD2 (5 bases each). V was cut by 2 bases and J by 8 bases, with 15 bases left in between. The CDR3 contains 15 residues. CDR1 is MNHEY and CDR2 is SVGAGI in the germline V gene.

This clonotype came up a few times. The chain recombines TRBV2 with TRBJ1-4; D ambiguous. V lost 2 bases and J lost 7, with 8 bases in between. This CDR3 has 13 amino acids. The germline gives CDR1 SNHLY, CDR2 FYNNEI. CDR3 sequence reads: CASSESPREKLFF. The CDR3 nucleotides read TGTGCCAGCAGTGAATCCCCACGTGAAAAACTGTTTTTT. Together with reference TRBV2 and TRBJ1-4, the CDR3 gives the full variable domain: EPEVTQTPSHQVTQMGQEVILRCVPISNHLYFYWYRQILGQKVEFLVSFYNNEISEKSEIFDDQFSVERPDGSNFTLKIRSTKLEDSAMYFCASSESPREKLFFGSGTQLSVL.

The gene calls are TRBV5-1 and TRBJ1-2, with 8 bases identical to TRBD1. The junction had 11 bases not matched to a gene; V was cut back by 3 bases and J by 4 bases. Looked up from germline, CDR1 is SGHRS and CDR2 is YFSETQ. This CDR3 has 16 residues. CDR3 sequence: CASSSYEAGGGYGYTF. The CDR3 bases are TGCGCCAGCAGCTCCTACGAGGCAGGGGGCGGCTATGGCTACACCTTC. Looking up the rest from reference TRBV5-1 and TRBJ1-2 gives the full variable domain: KAGVTQTPRYLIKTRGQQVTLSCSPISGHRSVSWYQQTPGQGLQFLFEYFSETQRNKGNFPGRFSGRQFSNSRSEMNVSTLELGDSALYLCASSSYEAGGGYGYTFGSGTRLTVV.

The chain has TRBV5-4 and TRBJ2-7; weak D call: TRBD2 (5 bases). The V end lost 1 base, the J end lost 2 bases, and 13 bases lay between the germline ends. The V gene's germline CDR1 is SGHNT and CDR2 YYREEE (reference sequence). CDR3 length: 15 amino acids. CDR3 sequence reads: CASSLFSGNAYEQYF. The DNA of the CDR3 is TGTGCCAGCAGCTTGTTCAGCGGTAACGCCTACGAGCAGTACTTC.